The rows below give T cell receptor beta chains drawn from one sample of a study of T cell changes during pregnancy in multiple sclerosis. Clones were sequenced by immunoSEQ multiplex PCR, and TCRdb holds only the in-frame ones, with some missing. The table includes about 73,000 clones, roughly 90% detected once. The sequencing here drew on peripheral blood, taken after pregnancy. The receptors stem from a female donor in good health, enrolled as a control in a pregnancy study. The CDR3 runs from the conserved cysteine through the conserved F or W. D genes are given only for firm matches. The size field is filled for only some rows; it gives once, few, many or a size class.

DNA,CDR3,size,J,D,V
TGTGCCTGGAGTGTACGGACACAACTCTACGAGCAGTACTTC,CAWSVRTQLYEQYF,-,TRBJ2-7,-,TRBV30
TGTGCCTGGACTGGCCCCAGATCACCCCTCCACTTT,CAWTGPRSPLHF,-,TRBJ1-6,-,TRBV30
TGTGCCTGGAGGCCGACAGGGGGAAACCTCCACTTT,CAWRPTGGNLHF,-,TRBJ1-6,TRBD1,TRBV30
TGTGCCAGCGGGACAGGCGCTAACTATGGCTACACCTTC,CASGTGANYGYTF,-,TRBJ1-2,TRBD1,TRBV5-7
TGTGCCAGCAGTTCGAGGACTACGGGGGGGCCTGACAATGAGCAGTTCTTC,CASSSRTTGGPDNEQFF,-,TRBJ2-1,TRBD2,TRBV27
TGTGCCAGCAGCTTAGCCGCGGACTCTGGAAACACCATATATTTT,CASSLAADSGNTIYF,-,TRBJ1-3,-,TRBV7-9
TGTGCCAGCTCACCGGGCCCGGGGGAGCCCCAGCATTTT,CASSPGPGEPQHF,-,TRBJ1-5,-,TRBV18
TGTGCCAGCAGCCTTAGTGGTAAAATGGATACGCAGTATTTT,CASSLSGKMDTQYF,-,TRBJ2-3,-,TRBV9
TGTGCCAGCAGTGAAGATTACGGGGATTACAATGAGCAGTTCTTC,CASSEDYGDYNEQFF,-,TRBJ2-1,-,TRBV6-1
TGTGCCAGCAGCGTGGACAGGGGGCGCATTTACGAGCAGTACTTC,CASSVDRGRIYEQYF,-,TRBJ2-7,TRBD1,TRBV5-4
TGTGCCAGCGGGGGACAGGGTTCGGGAGAGCAGTACTTC,CASGGQGSGEQYF,-,TRBJ2-7,TRBD1,TRBV2
TGTGCCAGTCGGGGGGGAACTGGAAACACCATATATTTT,CASRGGTGNTIYF,-,TRBJ1-3,-,TRBV2
TGTGCCAGCAGCTCAGGACCAGGGGAAACCATCGGGTCACCCCTCCACTTT,CASSSGPGETIGSPLHF,-,TRBJ1-6,-,TRBV5-4
TGCGCCAGCAGTGAGAGGGCAGGGGACACCGGGGAGCTGTTTTTT,CASSERAGDTGELFF,few,TRBJ2-2,-,TRBV10-1
TGCGCCAGCAGCTTGGGACAGGCGGAAGCTTTCTTT,CASSLGQAEAFF,-,TRBJ1-1,-,TRBV5-1
TGTGCCATCTTGTCCGGGACATCTCGGACTTCCTATGGCTACACCTTC,CAILSGTSRTSYGYTF,-,TRBJ1-2,-,TRBV28
TGTGCCAGCAGCTTTACAGGGGACAACACTGAAGCTTTCTTT,CASSFTGDNTEAFF,once,TRBJ1-1,TRBD1,TRBV5-4
TGCAGCGTCGGACAGGGGGCGGGCAATGAGCAGTTCTTC,CSVGQGAGNEQFF,-,TRBJ2-1,TRBD1,TRBV29-1
TGTGCCAGCAGTTACCTAGCGGGTACCTACGAGCAGTACTTC,CASSYLAGTYEQYF,-,TRBJ2-7,TRBD2,TRBV6-5
TGTGCCAGCAGTCGACTAGCGGGAGCGGGTTACGAGCAGTACTTC,CASSRLAGAGYEQYF,-,TRBJ2-7,TRBD2,TRBV6-5
TGCGCCAGCAGCCAACGACGGGGCACAGATACGCAGTATTTT,CASSQRRGTDTQYF,-,TRBJ2-3,-,TRBV4-3
TGTGCCTGGAGTGTACGGCGGAAAAACAATGAGCAGTTCTTC,CAWSVRRKNNEQFF,-,TRBJ2-1,-,TRBV30
TGTGCCAGCACGCAAACAGGGGGCTATGGCTACACCTTC,CASTQTGGYGYTF,-,TRBJ1-2,TRBD1,TRBV7-8
TGCGCCAGCAGCTTGCTAGCGGGAGCCCCTGAGCAGTTCTTC,CASSLLAGAPEQFF,-,TRBJ2-1,TRBD2,TRBV5-1
TGTGCCAGTAGTAAGACTAGCGGGACCCCACAAGAGACCCAGTACTTC,CASSKTSGTPQETQYF,-,TRBJ2-5,TRBD2,TRBV19
TGTGCCAGCAGCCGCGGGCCTATTAGCAATCAGCCCCAGCATTTT,CASSRGPISNQPQHF,-,TRBJ1-5,-,TRBV27
TGTGCCAGTAGTGTGGACAGTGGGTACGAGCAGTACTTC,CASSVDSGYEQYF,-,TRBJ2-7,-,TRBV19
TGCGCCTCATCCATCTCCACTAGCGTAGCTGAGCAGTTCTTC,CASSISTSVAEQFF,-,TRBJ2-1,TRBD2,TRBV5-1
TGTGCCAGCAGTTCGAAACCCCTGGGCCAAACGTACGAGCAGTACTTC,CASSSKPLGQTYEQYF,once,TRBJ2-7,-,TRBV27
TGTGCCTGGAGTGCGGGACTACAGAATGAGCAGTTCTTC,CAWSAGLQNEQFF,-,TRBJ2-1,TRBD2,TRBV30
TGCAGCTTAGGGGGCGCGGGTGGCTACACCTTC,CSLGGAGGYTF,-,TRBJ1-2,TRBD1,TRBV29-1
TGTGCCAGCAGTTACGCCGGACAGATTGGAAACACCATATATTTT,CASSYAGQIGNTIYF,-,TRBJ1-3,-,TRBV6-5
TGTGCCAGCAGTGGGGACAGTGAGCTCAATGAAGCTTTCTTT,CASSGDSELNEAFF,-,TRBJ1-1,TRBD1,TRBV25-1
TGTGCCAGCAGCTTAGGACAGGGGAACAATCAGCCCCAGCATTTT,CASSLGQGNNQPQHF,-,TRBJ1-5,TRBD1,TRBV7-2
TGTGCCAGCAGCCTCGACGGGAACTCTGGAAACACCATATATTTT,CASSLDGNSGNTIYF,-,TRBJ1-3,-,TRBV9
TGTGCCAGCAGTTCTGGGGGGAGGGCCAGGAAGAACAATGAGCAGTTCTTC,CASSSGGRARKNNEQFF,once,TRBJ2-1,TRBD2,TRBV27
TGTGCCACCAGCAGAGATAGGGGGAACACTGAAGCTTTCTTT,CATSRDRGNTEAFF,-,TRBJ1-1,-,TRBV15
TGTGCCAGCAGCCTCCAAGCGGGAAACACCGGGGAGCTGTTTTTT,CASSLQAGNTGELFF,-,TRBJ2-2,TRBD2,TRBV11-2
TGTGCCTGGAGTTCCCCCCCTTATAGCAATCAGCCCCAGCATTTT,CAWSSPPYSNQPQHF,once,TRBJ1-5,-,TRBV30
TGTGCCATCAGTGAGTCTGAGTCGAGCAATCAGCCCCAGCATTTT,CAISESESSNQPQHF,-,TRBJ1-5,-,TRBV10-3